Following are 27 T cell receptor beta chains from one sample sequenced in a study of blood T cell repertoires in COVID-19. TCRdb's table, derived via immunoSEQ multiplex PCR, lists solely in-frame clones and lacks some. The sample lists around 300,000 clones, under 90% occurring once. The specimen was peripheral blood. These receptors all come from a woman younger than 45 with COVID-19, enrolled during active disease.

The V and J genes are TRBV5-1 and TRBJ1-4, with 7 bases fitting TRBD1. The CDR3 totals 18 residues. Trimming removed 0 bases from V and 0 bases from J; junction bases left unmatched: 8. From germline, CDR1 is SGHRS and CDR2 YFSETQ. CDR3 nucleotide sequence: TGCGCCAGCAGCTTGGAACAGGGGCACCTCGCAACTAATGAAAAACTGTTTTTT. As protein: CASSLEQGHLATNEKLFF.

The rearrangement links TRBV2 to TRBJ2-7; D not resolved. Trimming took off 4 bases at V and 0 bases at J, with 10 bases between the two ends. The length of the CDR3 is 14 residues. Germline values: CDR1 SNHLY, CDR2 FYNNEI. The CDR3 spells CASSVVSSSYEQYF. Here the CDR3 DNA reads TGTGCCAGCAGTGTGGTTAGTAGCTCCTACGAGCAGTACTTC.

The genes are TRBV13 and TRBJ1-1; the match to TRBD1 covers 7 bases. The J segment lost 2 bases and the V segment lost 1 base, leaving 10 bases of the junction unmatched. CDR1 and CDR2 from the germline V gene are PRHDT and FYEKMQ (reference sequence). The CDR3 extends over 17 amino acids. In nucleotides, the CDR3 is TGTGCCAGCAGCTTAGATTCGTGGACAGGAGATAACACTGAAGCTTTCTTT. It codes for CASSLDSWTGDNTEAFF.

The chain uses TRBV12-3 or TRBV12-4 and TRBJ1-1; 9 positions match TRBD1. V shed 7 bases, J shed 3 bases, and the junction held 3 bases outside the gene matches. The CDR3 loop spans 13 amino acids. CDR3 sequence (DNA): TGTGCCAGCAAACGGACAGGGGACACTGAAGCTTTCTTT. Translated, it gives CASKRTGDTEAFF.

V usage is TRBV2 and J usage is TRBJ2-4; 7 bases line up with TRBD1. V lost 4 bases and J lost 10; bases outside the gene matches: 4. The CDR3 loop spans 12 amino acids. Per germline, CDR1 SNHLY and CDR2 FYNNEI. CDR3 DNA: TGTGCCAGCAGTGGACAGGGTAAAATTCAGTACTTC. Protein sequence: CASSGQGKIQYF.

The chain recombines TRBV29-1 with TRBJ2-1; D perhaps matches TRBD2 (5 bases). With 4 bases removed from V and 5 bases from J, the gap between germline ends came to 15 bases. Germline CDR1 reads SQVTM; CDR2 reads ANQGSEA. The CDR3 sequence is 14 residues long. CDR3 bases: TGCAGCGTTGTATTGCCTAGCAGCAACAATGAGCAGTTCTTC. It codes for CSVVLPSSNNEQFF.

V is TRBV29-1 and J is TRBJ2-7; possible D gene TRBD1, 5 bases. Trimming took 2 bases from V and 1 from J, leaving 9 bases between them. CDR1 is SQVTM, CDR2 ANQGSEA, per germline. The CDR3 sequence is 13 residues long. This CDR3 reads CSVEFGHSYEQYF. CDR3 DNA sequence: TGCAGCGTTGAATTCGGACATTCCTACGAGCAGTACTTC.

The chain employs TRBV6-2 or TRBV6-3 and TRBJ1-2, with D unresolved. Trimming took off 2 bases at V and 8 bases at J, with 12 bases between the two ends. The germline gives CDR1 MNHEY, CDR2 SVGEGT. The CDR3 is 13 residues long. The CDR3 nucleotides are TGTGCCAGCAGTTACGCAGAGGGCCAAGGCTACACCTTC. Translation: CASSYAEGQGYTF.

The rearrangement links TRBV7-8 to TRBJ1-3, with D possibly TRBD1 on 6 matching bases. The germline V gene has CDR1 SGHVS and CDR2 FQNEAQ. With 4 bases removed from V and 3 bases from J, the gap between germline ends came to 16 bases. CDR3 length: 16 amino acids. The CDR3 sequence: CASSSRAGRGGNTIYF. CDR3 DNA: TGTGCCAGCAGCTCCCGGGCAGGCAGGGGTGGAAACACCATATATTTT. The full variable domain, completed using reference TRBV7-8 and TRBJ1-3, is GAGVSQSPRYKVAKRGQDVALRCDPISGHVSLFWYQQALGQGPEFLTYFQNEAQLDKSGLPSDRFFAERPEGSVSTLKIQRTQQEDSAVYLCASSSRAGRGGNTIYFGEGSWLTVV.

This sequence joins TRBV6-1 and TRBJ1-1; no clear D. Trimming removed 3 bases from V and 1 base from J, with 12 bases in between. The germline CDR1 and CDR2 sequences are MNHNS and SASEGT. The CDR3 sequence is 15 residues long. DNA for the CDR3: TGTGCCAGCAGTGATTCGATCAGACAGAACACTGAAGCTTTCTTT. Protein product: CASSDSIRQNTEAFF.

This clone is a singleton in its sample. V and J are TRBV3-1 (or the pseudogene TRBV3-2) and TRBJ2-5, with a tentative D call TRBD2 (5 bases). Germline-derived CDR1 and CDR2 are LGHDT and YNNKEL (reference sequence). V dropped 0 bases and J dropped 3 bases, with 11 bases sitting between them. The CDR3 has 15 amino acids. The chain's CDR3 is CASSQDVRAEETQYF. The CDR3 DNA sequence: TGTGCCAGCAGCCAAGATGTGAGGGCAGAAGAGACCCAGTACTTC.

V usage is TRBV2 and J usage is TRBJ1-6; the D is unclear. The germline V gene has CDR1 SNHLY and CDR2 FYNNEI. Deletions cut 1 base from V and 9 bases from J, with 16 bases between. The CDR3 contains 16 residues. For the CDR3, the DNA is TGTGCCAGCAGTGAAGAGAGGTGGCAGTACTCTTCACCCCTCCACTTT. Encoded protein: CASSEERWQYSSPLHF.

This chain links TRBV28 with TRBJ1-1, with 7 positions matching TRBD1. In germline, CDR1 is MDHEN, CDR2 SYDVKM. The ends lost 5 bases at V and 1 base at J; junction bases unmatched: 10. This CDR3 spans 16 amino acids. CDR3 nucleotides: TGTGCCAGCAGTCTAAAAACGTGGACAGGGAACACTGAAGCTTTCTTT. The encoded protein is CASSLKTWTGNTEAFF.

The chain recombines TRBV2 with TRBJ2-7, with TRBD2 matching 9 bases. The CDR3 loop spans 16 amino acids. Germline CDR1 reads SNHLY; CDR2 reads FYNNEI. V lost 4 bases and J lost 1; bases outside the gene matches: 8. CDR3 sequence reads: CASSVHGGGGSYEQYF. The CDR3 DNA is TGTGCCAGCAGTGTACATGGCGGGGGGGGATCCTACGAGCAGTACTTC.

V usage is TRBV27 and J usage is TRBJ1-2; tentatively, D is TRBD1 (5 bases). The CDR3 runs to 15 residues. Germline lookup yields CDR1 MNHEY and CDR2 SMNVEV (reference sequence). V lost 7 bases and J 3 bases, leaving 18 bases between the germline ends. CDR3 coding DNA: TGTGCCAGCACCCTCCTTGCGTCGGGGGACTATGGCTACACCTTC. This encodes CASTLLASGDYGYTF.

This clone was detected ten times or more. CDR3 sequence: CASSLRRDEQFF. For the CDR3, the DNA is TGTGCCAGCAGCCTAAGGCGGGATGAGCAGTTCTTC. The V and J genes are TRBV3-1 (or the pseudogene TRBV3-2) and TRBJ2-1, with D maybe TRBD2 (5 bases). The CDR3 loop spans 12 amino acids. The V gene lost 4 bases and the J gene lost 8 bases, with 9 bases spanning the gap. Germline assignment: CDR1 LGHDT and CDR2 YNNKEL (reference sequence).

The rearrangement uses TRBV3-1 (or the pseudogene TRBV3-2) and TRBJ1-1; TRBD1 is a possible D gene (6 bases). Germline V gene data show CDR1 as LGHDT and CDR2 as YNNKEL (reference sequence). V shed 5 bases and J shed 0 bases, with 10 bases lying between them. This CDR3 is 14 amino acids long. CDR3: CASSVGTLNTEAFF. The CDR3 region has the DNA TGTGCCAGCAGCGTGGGGACATTGAACACTGAAGCTTTCTTT.

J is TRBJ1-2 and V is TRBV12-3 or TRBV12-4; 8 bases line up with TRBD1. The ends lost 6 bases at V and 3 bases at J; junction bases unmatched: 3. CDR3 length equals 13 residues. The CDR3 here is CASSQDRDYGYTF. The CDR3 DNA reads TGTGCCAGCAGCCAGGACAGGGACTATGGCTACACCTTC.

The CDR3 protein is CSASSAGLHGYTF. The CDR3 nucleotides read TGCAGTGCTAGTTCGGCAGGGTTACATGGCTACACCTTC. The gene calls are TRBV20-1 and TRBJ1-2, with D maybe TRBD1 (5 bases). The V and J ends lost 3 bases and 6 bases respectively, with 14 bases between them. Germline CDR1 DFQATT, CDR2 SNEGSKA (reference sequence). The CDR3 is 13 residues long.

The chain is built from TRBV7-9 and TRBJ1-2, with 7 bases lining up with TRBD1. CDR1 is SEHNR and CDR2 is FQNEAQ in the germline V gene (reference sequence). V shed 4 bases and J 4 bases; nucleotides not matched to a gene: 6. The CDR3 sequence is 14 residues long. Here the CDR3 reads CASSSQGLPYGYTF. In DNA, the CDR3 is TGTGCCAGCAGCTCACAGGGGTTACCCTATGGCTACACCTTC.

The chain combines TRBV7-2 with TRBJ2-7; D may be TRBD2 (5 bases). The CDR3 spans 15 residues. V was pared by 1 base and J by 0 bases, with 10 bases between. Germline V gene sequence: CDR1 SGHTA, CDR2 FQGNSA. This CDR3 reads CASSLGGSGSYEQYF. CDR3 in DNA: TGTGCCAGCAGCTTAGGTGGCAGCGGCTCCTACGAGCAGTACTTC.

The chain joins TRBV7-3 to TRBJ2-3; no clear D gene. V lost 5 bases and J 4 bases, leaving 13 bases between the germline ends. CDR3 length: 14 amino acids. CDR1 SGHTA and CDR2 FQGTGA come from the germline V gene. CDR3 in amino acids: CASSPSLVPDTQYF. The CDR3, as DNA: TGTGCCAGCAGCCCATCTCTAGTGCCAGATACGCAGTATTTT.

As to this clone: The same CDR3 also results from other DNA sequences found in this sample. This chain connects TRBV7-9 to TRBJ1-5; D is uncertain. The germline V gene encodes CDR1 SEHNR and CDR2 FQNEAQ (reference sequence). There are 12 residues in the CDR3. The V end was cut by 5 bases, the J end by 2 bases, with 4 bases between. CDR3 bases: TGTGCCAGCAGCCCTGGCAATCAGCCCCAGCATTTT. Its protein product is CASSPGNQPQHF.

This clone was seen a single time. The CDR3, as DNA: TGCGCCAGCAGCCTGACCGGGGACAGGATGGATGAACGCTACACCTTC. Amino acids: CASSLTGDRMDERYTF. The genes are TRBV4-1 and TRBJ1-2; 8 nucleotides agree with TRBD1. CDR3 length: 16 amino acids. Looked up from germline, CDR1 is MGHRA and CDR2 is YSYEKL. J gave up 9 bases and V 4 bases, and 16 bases lay outside the gene matches.

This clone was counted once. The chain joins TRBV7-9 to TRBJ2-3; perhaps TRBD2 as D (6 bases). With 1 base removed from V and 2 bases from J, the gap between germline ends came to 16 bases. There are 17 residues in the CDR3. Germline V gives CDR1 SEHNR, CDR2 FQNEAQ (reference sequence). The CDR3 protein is CASSLELAGSNTDTQYF. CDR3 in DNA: TGTGCCAGCAGCTTAGAACTAGCAGGGTCTAACACAGATACGCAGTATTTT.

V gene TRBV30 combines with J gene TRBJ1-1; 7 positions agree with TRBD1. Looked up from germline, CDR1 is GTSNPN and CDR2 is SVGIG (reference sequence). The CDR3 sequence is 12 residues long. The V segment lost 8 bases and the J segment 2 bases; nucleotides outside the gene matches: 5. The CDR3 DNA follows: TGTGCCGGTGACAGGGCCAACACTGAAGCTTTCTTT. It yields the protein CAGDRANTEAFF.

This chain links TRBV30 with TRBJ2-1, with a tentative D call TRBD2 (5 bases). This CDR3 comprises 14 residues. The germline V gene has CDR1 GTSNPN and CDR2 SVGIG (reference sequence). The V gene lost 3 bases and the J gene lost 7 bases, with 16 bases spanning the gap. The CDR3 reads CAWRELGFRNEQFF. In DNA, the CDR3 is TGTGCCTGGAGGGAACTAGGGTTTAGAAATGAGCAGTTCTTC.